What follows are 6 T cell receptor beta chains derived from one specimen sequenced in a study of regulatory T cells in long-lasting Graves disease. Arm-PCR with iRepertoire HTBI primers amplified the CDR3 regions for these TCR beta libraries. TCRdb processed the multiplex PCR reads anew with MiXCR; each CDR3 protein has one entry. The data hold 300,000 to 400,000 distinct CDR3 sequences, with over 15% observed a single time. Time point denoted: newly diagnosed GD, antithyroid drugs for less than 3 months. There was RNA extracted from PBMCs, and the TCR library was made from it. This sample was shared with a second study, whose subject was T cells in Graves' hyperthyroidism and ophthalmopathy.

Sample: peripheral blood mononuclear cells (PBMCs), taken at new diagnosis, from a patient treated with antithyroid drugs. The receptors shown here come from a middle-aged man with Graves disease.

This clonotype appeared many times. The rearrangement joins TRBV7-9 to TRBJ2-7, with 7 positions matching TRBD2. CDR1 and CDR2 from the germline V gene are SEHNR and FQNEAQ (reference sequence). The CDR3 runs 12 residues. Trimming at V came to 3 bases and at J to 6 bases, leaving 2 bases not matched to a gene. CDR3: CASSFPGGEQYF. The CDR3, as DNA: TGTGCCAGCAGCTTCCCGGGAGGCGAGCAGTACTTC.

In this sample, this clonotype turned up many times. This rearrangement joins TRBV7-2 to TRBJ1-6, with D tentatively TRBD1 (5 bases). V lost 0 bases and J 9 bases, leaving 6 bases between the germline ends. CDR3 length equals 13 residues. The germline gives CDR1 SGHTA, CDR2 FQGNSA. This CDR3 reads CASSLAQASPLHF. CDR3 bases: TGTGCCAGCAGCTTAGCACAGGCTTCACCCCTCCACTTT.

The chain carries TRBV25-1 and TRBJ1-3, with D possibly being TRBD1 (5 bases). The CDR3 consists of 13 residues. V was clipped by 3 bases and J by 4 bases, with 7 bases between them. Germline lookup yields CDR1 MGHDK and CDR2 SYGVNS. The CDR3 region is CASSDGGGNTIYF. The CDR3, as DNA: TGTGCCAGCAGTGACGGGGGGGGAAACACCATATATTTT.

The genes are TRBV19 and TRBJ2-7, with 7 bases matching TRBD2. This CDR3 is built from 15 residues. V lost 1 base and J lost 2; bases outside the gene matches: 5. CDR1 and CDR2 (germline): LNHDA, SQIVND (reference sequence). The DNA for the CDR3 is TGTGCCAGTAGTATAGGCGGACTAGGGACCTACGAGCAGTACTTC. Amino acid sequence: CASSIGGLGTYEQYF.

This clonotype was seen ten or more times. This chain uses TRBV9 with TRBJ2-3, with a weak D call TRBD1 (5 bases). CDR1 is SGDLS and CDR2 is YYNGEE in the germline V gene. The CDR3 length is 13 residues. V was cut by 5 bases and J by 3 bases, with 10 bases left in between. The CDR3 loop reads CASSGTGTDTQYF. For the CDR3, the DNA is TGTGCCAGCAGTGGAACAGGTACAGATACGCAGTATTTT. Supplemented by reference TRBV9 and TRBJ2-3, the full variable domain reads DSGVTQTPKHLITATGQRVTLRCSPRSGDLSVYWYQQSLDQGLQFLIQYYNGEERAKGNILERFSAQQFPDLHSELNLSSLELGDSALYFCASSGTGTDTQYFGPGTRLTVL.

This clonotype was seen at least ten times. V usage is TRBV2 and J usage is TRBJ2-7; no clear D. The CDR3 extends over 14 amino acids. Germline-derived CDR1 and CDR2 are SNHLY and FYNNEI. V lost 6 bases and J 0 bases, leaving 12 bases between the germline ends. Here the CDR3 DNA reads TGTGCCAGCAGAACCAGAAGCAGCTCCTACGAGCAGTACTTC. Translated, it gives CASRTRSSSYEQYF.